This note documents a single T cell receptor (beta chain) sequence. Its specificity is not known. This entry is derived from a study of cytomegalovirus exposure and HLA in healthy donors. Study-wide results and caveats: According to the study, approximately 150 TCR beta chains were cytomegalovirus-associated.

A roughly 120-subject validation cohort, separate from the roughly 670-subject first cohort, supplied the donors. TCRdb's table, derived via immunoSEQ multiplex PCR, lists solely in-frame clones and lacks some. The repertoire has around 250,000 clones, less than 95% of them found once; the top ten carry approximately 3%. This TCR was recovered from a woman younger than 45 in good health and CMV-seronegative. The sample taken for sequencing was PBMCs.

CDR3 nucleotide sequence: TGTGCCAGTAGTATTCGACAGGGCGGACTAGCGGGAGTGTCCGGGGAGCTGTTTTTT. Translation: CASSIRQGGLAGVSGELFF. This chain joins TRBV19 and TRBJ2-2; TRBD2 matches at 13 bases. V shed 3 bases, J shed 6 bases, and the junction held 13 bases outside the gene matches. The CDR3 is 19 amino acids. CDR1 LNHDA and CDR2 SQIVND come from the germline V gene (reference sequence).